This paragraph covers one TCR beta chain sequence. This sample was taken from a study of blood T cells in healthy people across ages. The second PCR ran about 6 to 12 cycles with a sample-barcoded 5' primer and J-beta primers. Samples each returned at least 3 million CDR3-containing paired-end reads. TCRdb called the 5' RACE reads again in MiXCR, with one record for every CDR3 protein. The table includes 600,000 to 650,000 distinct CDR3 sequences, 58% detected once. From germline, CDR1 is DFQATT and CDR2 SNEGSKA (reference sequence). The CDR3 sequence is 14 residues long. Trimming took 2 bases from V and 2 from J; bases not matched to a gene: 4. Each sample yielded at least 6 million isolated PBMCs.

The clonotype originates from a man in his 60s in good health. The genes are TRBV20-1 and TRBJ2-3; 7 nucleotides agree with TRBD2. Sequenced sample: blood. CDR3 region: CSARRAGFTDTQYF. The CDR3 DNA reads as TGCAGTGCTAGAAGAGCGGGGTTCACAGATACGCAGTATTTT.